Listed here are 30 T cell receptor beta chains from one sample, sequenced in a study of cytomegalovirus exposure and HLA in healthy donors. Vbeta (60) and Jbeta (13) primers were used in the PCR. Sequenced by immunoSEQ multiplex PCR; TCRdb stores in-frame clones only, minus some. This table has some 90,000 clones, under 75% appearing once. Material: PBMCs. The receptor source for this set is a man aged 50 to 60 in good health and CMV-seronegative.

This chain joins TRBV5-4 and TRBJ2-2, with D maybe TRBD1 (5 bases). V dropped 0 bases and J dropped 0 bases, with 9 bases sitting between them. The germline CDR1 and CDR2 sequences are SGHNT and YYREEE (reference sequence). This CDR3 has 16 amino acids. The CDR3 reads CASSLGGGANTGELFF. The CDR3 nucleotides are TGTGCCAGCAGCTTGGGGGGCGGTGCGAACACCGGGGAGCTGTTTTTT.

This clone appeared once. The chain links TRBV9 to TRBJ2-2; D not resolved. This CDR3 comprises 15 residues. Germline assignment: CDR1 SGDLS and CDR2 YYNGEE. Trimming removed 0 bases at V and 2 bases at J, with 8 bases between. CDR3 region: CASSVDPTNTGELFF. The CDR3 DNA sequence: TGTGCCAGCAGCGTAGACCCCACAAACACCGGGGAGCTGTTTTTT.

This chain's CDR3 is CSVGGTGRETQYF. DNA of the CDR3: TGCAGCGTTGGGGGGACAGGGCGAGAGACCCAGTACTTC. This chain links TRBV29-1 with TRBJ2-5; TRBD1 matches 9 bases. Germline CDR1 reads SQVTM; CDR2 reads ANQGSEA. This CDR3 has 13 amino acids. V was clipped by 4 bases and J by 4 bases; unmatched bases: 4.

As DNA, the CDR3 is TGTGCCAGCAGTTCCTTACAGGGGAATCAGCCCCAGCATTTT. This sequence encodes CASSSLQGNQPQHF. The chain employs TRBV6-1 and TRBJ1-5; TRBD1 aligns across 7 bases. The CDR3 consists of 14 residues. Germline V gene lookup returns CDR1 MNHNS and CDR2 SASEGT. V lost 5 bases and J lost 4; bases outside the gene matches: 5.

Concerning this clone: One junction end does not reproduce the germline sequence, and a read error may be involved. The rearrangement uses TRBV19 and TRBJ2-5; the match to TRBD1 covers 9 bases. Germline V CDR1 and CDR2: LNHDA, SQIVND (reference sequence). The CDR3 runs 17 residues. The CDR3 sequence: CASSSGTGNLGQEAQYF. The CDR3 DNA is TGTGCCAGTAGCTCCGGGACAGGGAACCTTGGACAAGAGGCCCAGTACTTC.

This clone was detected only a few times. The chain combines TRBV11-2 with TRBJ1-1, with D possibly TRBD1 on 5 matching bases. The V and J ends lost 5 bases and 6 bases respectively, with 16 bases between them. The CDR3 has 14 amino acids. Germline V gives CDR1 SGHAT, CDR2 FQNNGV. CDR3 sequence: CASSRPGRRPEAFF. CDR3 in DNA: TGTGCCAGCAGCCGTCCAGGGAGGAGGCCTGAAGCTTTCTTT.

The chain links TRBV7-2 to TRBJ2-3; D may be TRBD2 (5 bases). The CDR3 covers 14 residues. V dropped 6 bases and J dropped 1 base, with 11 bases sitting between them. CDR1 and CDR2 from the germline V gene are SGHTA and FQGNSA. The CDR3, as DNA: TGTGCCAGCAGTACTAGACTCGGCACAGATACGCAGTATTTT. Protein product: CASSTRLGTDTQYF.

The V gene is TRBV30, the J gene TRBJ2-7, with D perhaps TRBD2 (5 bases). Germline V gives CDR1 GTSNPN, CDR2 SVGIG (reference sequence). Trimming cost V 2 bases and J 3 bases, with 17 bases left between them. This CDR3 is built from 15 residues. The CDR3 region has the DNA TGTGCCTGGAGTACCTGGAGAGGGAGTAACTACGAGCAGTACTTC. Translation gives CAWSTWRGSNYEQYF.

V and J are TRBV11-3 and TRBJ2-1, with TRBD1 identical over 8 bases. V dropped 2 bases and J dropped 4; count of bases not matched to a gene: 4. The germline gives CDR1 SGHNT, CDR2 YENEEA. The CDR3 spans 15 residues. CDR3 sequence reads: CASSLRDRPYNEQFF. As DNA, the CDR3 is TGTGCCAGCAGCTTAAGGGACAGGCCTTACAATGAGCAGTTCTTC.

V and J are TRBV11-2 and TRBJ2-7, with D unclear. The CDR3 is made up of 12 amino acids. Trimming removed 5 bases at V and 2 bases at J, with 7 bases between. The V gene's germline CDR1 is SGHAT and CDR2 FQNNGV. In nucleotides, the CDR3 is TGTGCCAGCAGCGTCTCCCCCTACGAGCAGTACTTC. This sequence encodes CASSVSPYEQYF.

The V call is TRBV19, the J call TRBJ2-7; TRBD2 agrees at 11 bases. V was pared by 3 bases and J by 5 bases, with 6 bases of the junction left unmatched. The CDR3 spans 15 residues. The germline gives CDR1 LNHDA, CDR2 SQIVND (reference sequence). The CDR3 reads CASSMASGRFNEQYF. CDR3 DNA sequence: TGTGCCAGTAGTATGGCTAGCGGGAGGTTCAACGAGCAGTACTTC.

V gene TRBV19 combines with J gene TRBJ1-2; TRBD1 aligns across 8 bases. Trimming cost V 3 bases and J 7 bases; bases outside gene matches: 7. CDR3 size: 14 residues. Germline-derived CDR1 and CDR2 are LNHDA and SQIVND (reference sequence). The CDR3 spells CASSIDGQGPGYTF. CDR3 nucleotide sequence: TGTGCCAGTAGTATTGATGGACAGGGCCCTGGCTACACCTTC.

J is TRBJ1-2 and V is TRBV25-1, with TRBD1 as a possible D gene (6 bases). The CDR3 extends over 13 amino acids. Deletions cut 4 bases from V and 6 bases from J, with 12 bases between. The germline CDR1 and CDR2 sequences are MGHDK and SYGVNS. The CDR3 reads CASSGGGYDGYTF. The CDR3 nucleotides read TGTGCCAGCAGTGGAGGGGGATACGATGGCTACACCTTC.

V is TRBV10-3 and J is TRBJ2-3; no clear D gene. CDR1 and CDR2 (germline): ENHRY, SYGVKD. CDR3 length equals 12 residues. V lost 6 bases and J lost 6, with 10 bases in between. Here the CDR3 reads CAISPVGDTQYF. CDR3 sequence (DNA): TGTGCCATCAGCCCGGTGGGCGATACGCAGTATTTT.

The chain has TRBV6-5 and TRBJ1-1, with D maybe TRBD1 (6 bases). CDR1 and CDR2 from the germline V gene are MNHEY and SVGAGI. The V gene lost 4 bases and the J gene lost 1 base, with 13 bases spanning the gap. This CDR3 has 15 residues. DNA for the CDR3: TGTGCCAGCAGTTCCCCCCAGGGGCCGAACACTGAAGCTTTCTTT. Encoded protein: CASSSPQGPNTEAFF.

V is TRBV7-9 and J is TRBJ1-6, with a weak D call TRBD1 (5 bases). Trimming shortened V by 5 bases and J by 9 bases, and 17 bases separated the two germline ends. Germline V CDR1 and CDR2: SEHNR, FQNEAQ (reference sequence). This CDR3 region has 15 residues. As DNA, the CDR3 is TGTGCCAGCAGCCCCTCTTGGACAAGCATTTCACCCCTCCACTTT. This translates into CASSPSWTSISPLHF. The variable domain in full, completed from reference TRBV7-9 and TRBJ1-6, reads DTGVSQNPRHKITKRGQNVTFRCDPISEHNRLYWYRQTLGQGPEFLTYFQNEAQLEKSRLLSDRFSAERPKGSFSTLEIQRTEQGDSAMYLCASSPSWTSISPLHFGNGTRLTVT.

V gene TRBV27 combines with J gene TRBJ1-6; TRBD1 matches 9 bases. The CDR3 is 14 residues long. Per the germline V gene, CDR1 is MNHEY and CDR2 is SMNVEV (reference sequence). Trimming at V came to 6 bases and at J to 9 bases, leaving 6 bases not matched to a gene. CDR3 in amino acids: CASRRDRATSPLHF. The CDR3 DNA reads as TGTGCCAGCAGGAGGGACAGGGCGACTTCACCCCTCCACTTT.

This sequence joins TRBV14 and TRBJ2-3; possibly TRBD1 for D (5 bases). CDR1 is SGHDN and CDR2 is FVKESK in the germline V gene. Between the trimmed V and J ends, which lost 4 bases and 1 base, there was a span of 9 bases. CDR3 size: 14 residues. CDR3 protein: CASSLQGGTDTQYF. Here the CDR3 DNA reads TGTGCCAGCAGCCTCCAGGGCGGCACAGATACGCAGTATTTT. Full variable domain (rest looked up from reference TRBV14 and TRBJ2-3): EAGVTQFPSHSVIEKGQTVTLRCDPISGHDNLYWYRRVMGKEIKFLLHFVKESKQDESGMPNNRFLAERTGGTYSTLKVQPAELEDSGVYFCASSLQGGTDTQYFGPGTRLTVL.

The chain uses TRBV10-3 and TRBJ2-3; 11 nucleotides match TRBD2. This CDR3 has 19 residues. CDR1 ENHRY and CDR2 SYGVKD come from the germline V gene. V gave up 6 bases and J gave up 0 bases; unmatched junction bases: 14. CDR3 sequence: CAISRTSGLRMTSTDTQYF. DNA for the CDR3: TGTGCCATCAGCCGGACTAGCGGGCTTAGAATGACTAGCACAGATACGCAGTATTTT.

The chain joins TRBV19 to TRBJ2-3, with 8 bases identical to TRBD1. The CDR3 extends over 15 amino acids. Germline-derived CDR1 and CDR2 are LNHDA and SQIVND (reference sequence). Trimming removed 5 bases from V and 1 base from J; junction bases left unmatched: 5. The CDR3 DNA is TGTGCCAGTAGTCCTCGACAGGGGCGCACAGATACGCAGTATTTT. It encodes CASSPRQGRTDTQYF. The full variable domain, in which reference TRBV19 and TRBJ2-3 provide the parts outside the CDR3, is DGGITQSPKYLFRKEGQNVTLSCEQNLNHDAMYWYRQDPGQGLRLIYYSQIVNDFQKGDIAEGYSVSREKKESFPLTVTSAQKNPTAFYLCASSPRQGRTDTQYFGPGTRLTVL.

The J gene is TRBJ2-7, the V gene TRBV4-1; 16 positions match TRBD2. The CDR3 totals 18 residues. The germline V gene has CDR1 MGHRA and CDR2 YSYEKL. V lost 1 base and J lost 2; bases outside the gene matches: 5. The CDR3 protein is CASSQGGLAGGITYEQYF. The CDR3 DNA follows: TGCGCCAGCAGCCAAGGGGGACTAGCGGGAGGGATAACCTACGAGCAGTACTTC.

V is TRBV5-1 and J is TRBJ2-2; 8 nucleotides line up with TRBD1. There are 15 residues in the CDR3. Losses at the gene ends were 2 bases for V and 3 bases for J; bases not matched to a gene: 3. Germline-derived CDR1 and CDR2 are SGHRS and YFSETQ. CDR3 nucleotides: TGCGCCAGCAGCTTCTCGGGACAGGACACCGGGGAGCTGTTTTTT. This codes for CASSFSGQDTGELFF.

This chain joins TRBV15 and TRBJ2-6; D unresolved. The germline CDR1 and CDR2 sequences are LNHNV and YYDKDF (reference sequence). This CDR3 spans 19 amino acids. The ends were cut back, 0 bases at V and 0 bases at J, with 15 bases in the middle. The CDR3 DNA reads TGTGCCACCAGCAGAGAAGACAAGGCGATAATCTCTGGGGCCAACGTCCTGACTTTC. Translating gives CATSREDKAIISGANVLTF.

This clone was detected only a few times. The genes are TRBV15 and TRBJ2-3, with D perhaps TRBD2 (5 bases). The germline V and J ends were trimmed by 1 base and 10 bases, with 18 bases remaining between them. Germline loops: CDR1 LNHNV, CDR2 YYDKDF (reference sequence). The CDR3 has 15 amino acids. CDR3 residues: CATSRVLNGIYPQYF. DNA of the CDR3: TGTGCCACCAGCAGAGTCCTTAACGGGATATATCCGCAGTATTTT.

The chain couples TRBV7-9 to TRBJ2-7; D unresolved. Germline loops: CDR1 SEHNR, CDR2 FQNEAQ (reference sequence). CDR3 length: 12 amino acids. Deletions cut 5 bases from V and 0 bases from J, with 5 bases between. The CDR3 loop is CASSPGSYEQYF. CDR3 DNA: TGTGCCAGCAGCCCAGGCTCCTACGAGCAGTACTTC.

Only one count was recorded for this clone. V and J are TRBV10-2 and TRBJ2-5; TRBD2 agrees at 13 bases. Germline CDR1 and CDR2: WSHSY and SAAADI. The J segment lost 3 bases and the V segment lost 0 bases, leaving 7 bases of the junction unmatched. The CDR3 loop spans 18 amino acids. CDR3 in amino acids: CASSESFGLAGVKETQYF. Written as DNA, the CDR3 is TGCGCCAGCAGTGAGTCCTTCGGACTAGCGGGAGTCAAAGAGACCCAGTACTTC.

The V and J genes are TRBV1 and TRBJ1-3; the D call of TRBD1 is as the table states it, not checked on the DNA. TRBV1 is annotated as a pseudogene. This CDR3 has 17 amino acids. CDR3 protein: CTSSIPGTGGYGNTIYF. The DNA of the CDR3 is TGCACCAGCAGCATCCCGGGGACAGGGGGCTATGGAAACACCATATATTTT.

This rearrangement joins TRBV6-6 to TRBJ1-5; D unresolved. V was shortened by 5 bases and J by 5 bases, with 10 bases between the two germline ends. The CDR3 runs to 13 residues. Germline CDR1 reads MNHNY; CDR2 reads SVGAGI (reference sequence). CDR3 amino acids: CASSRQDYQPQHF. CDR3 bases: TGTGCCAGCAGTAGGCAAGACTATCAGCCCCAGCATTTT.

CDR3 sequence (DNA): TGCAGCACCGGACAGAGTCTATACAATGAGCAGTTCTTC. Translating it yields CSTGQSLYNEQFF. V and J are TRBV29-1 and TRBJ2-1; possibly TRBD1 for D (6 bases). This CDR3 is 13 amino acids long. The germline CDR1 and CDR2 sequences are SQVTM and ANQGSEA. V lost 8 bases, J lost 4 bases, and 15 bases lay in between.

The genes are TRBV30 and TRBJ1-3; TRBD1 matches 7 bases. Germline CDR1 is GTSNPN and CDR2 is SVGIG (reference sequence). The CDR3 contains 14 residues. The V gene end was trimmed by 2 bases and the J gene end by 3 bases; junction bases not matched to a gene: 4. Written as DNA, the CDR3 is TGTGCCTGGAGTAGACAGGGAGGTGGAAACACCATATATTTT. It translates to CAWSRQGGGNTIYF.